What follows are 20 T cell receptor beta chains derived from one specimen sequenced in a study of human T cells and chemical hapten exposure. This sample's time point: patch test 2, 6 weeks after DPC sensitization. Treatment: therapeutic diphenylcyclopropenone sensitization with weekly scalp DPC. TCRdb re-derived calls from the RACE reads in MiXCR, one entry per CDR3 protein. The sample lists about 40,000 distinct CDR3 sequences, around 3% occurring once. Here the sequenced sample was whole blood, taken in connection with sensitization to the hapten diphenylcyclopropenone (DPC). The receptor set was obtained from a man aged 40-55 years with alopecia areata. Some clones in this sample may be carry-over from other donors' samples.

Note on this clonotype: One base away lies a much larger clone, so this may be a sequencing read error. This chain links TRBV27 with TRBJ2-3, with D possibly TRBD2 on 5 matching bases. This CDR3 has 15 amino acids. The V gene's germline CDR1 is MNHEY and CDR2 SMNVEV (reference sequence). The CDR3 reads CAGRSRTSSTDTQYF. The DNA for the CDR3 is TGTGCCGGCAGATCCCGGACTTCTAGCACAGATACGCAGTATTTT.

The rearrangement links TRBV11-2 to TRBJ2-3; 7 bases match TRBD2. J lost 2 bases, V lost 5 bases, and 7 bases had no gene match. CDR3 length: 15 residues. Germline V gene data show CDR1 as SGHAT and CDR2 as FQNNGV. CDR3 residues: CASSPTSVFTDTQYF. The CDR3 DNA sequence: TGTGCCAGCAGCCCTACTAGCGTATTCACAGATACGCAGTATTTT. Using reference TRBV11-2 and TRBJ2-3 for the parts outside the CDR3, the full variable domain is EAGVAQSPRYKIIEKRQSVAFWCNPISGHATLYWYQQILGQGPKLLIQFQNNGVVDDSQLPKDRFSAERLKGVDSTLKIQPAKLEDSAVYLCASSPTSVFTDTQYFGPGTRLTVL.

This clonotype has at least ten counts. The rearrangement joins TRBV27 to TRBJ2-3; 15 bases align to TRBD2. The ends lost 4 bases at V and 6 bases at J; junction bases unmatched: 8. The CDR3 is made up of 17 amino acids. Germline V CDR1 and CDR2: MNHEY, SMNVEV (reference sequence). The CDR3 loop reads CASSSAGTSGRSDTQYF. DNA for the CDR3: TGTGCCAGCAGTTCAGCCGGGACTAGCGGGAGGTCCGATACGCAGTATTTT.

This clonotype was seen at least ten times. The CDR3 nucleotides read TGTGCCAGCAGCCAGTCTAACTATGGCTACACCTTC. Protein: CASSQSNYGYTF. The genes are TRBV7-9 and TRBJ1-2; no clear D. V lost 5 bases, J lost 0 bases, and 4 bases lay in between. There are 12 residues in the CDR3. CDR1 is SEHNR, CDR2 FQNEAQ, per germline (reference sequence).

V is TRBV14 and J is TRBJ1-1, with D possibly matching TRBD1 (5 bases). This CDR3 has 14 amino acids. Deletions cut 0 bases from V and 3 bases from J, with 8 bases between. The germline gives CDR1 SGHDN, CDR2 FVKESK. This CDR3 reads CASSQELGDTEAFF. The CDR3 nucleotides are TGTGCCAGCAGCCAAGAGCTGGGGGACACTGAAGCTTTCTTT.

In the case of this clonotype: This clone may be a read error of a much larger clone one base away. This chain uses TRBV6-6 with TRBJ1-5, with a tentative D call TRBD1 (5 bases). CDR1 and CDR2 (germline): MNHNY, SVGAGI (reference sequence). The CDR3 consists of 17 residues. CDR3 nucleotides: TGTGCCAGCAGTCCGGCCGGCGTAGGGGCAGCCAATCAGCACCAGCATTTT. It is translated as CASSPAGVGAANQHQHF.

This clonotype was found many times. The chain recombines TRBV7-8 with TRBJ1-1, with D perhaps TRBD1 (5 bases). V was cut by 1 base and J by 1 base, with 10 bases left in between. The CDR3 covers 15 residues. In germline, CDR1 is SGHVS, CDR2 FQNEAQ. CDR3 bases: TGTGCCAGCAGCTTAGTACCGGGGCCGAACACTGAAGCTTTCTTT. This encodes CASSLVPGPNTEAFF.

This clonotype was seen ten or more times. V gene TRBV7-2 combines with J gene TRBJ2-3; possibly TRBD1 or TRBD2 for D (5 bases each). The CDR3 is 14 residues long. The germline V gene encodes CDR1 SGHTA and CDR2 FQGNSA. The V end lost 3 bases, the J end lost 3 bases, and 10 bases lay between the germline ends. CDR3 in amino acids: CASSLGPATDTQYF. The CDR3 bases are TGTGCCAGCAGCTTGGGACCGGCAACAGATACGCAGTATTTT.

Many counts were recorded for this clonotype. The chain joins TRBV7-9 to TRBJ2-3; D is unresolved. The V gene lost 2 bases and the J gene lost 4 bases, with 13 bases spanning the gap. The CDR3 is 15 amino acids. Per germline, CDR1 SEHNR and CDR2 FQNEAQ (reference sequence). The CDR3 loop is CASSLRQQRADTQYF. The CDR3 coding sequence is TGTGCCAGCAGCTTACGGCAGCAAAGGGCAGATACGCAGTATTTT.

This clonotype was detected only a few times. The chain carries TRBV24-1 and TRBJ2-3, with D tentatively TRBD1 or TRBD2 (5 bases each). Germline V gene lookup returns CDR1 KGHDR and CDR2 SFDVKD. The CDR3 is 13 amino acids. V lost 4 bases to trimming and J lost 7 bases, with 11 bases between them. CDR3 sequence: CATSEWDGNTQYF. CDR3 DNA sequence: TGTGCCACCAGTGAATGGGACGGAAATACGCAGTATTTT.

In its sample, this clonotype was seen many times. This sequence joins TRBV6-1 and TRBJ1-5; possibly TRBD1 for D (6 bases). The CDR3 is 14 residues long. With 7 bases removed from V and 3 bases from J, the gap between germline ends came to 13 bases. Germline V CDR1 and CDR2: MNHNS, SASEGT. The CDR3 DNA reads as TGTGCCAGCACCCCAGGGGCCCTCAATCAGCCCCAGCATTTT. It translates to CASTPGALNQPQHF.

This clonotype was observed a few times. The chain links TRBV5-6 to TRBJ2-7; 10 bases line up with TRBD2. This CDR3 contains 16 residues. The germline gives CDR1 SGHDT, CDR2 YYEEEE. With V trimmed by 3 bases and J by 3 bases, 9 bases remained unmatched. The CDR3 DNA follows: TGTGCCAGCAGCTCGAAGACTAGCGGGCCCCTCTACGAGCAGTACTTC. The encoded protein is CASSSKTSGPLYEQYF.

This clonotype was observed many times. The rearrangement links TRBV18 to TRBJ2-3; 14 nucleotides match TRBD2. CDR1 and CDR2 from the germline V gene are KGHSH and LQKENI. The CDR3 is 21 residues long. Trimming cost V 3 bases and J 8 bases; bases outside gene matches: 22. CDR3 sequence (DNA): TGTGCCAGCTCACCTGAACTGGGACTAGCGGGAGAACGCTTTGGAGTACGTACGCAGTATTTT. Its translation: CASSPELGLAGERFGVRTQYF.

In this sample, this clonotype turned up many times. The chain recombines TRBV5-1 with TRBJ2-1; 13 positions match TRBD2. CDR3 length equals 17 residues. Per germline, CDR1 SGHRS and CDR2 YFSETQ. V gave up 2 bases and J gave up 3 bases; unmatched junction bases: 5. This CDR3 is CASSFVGTSGVYNEQFF. As DNA, the CDR3 is TGCGCCAGCAGCTTCGTCGGGACTAGCGGGGTCTACAATGAGCAGTTCTTC.

This clonotype was counted many times. The chain recombines TRBV9 with TRBJ2-3; D gene uncertain. With 1 base removed from V and 6 bases from J, the gap between germline ends came to 6 bases. This CDR3 is 12 amino acids long. Germline V CDR1 and CDR2: SGDLS, YYNGEE. CDR3 loop: CASSVISDTQYF. CDR3 DNA sequence: TGTGCCAGCAGCGTAATTTCGGATACGCAGTATTTT.

This clonotype came up many times. The chain recombines TRBV6-5 with TRBJ2-1; TRBD2 agrees at 7 bases. Germline trimming cut 4 bases from V and 6 bases from J; bases unmatched to any gene: 15. The CDR3 is 17 residues long. Germline-derived CDR1 and CDR2 are MNHEY and SVGAGI. The CDR3 DNA follows: TGTGCCAGCAGTTCCGCGTCGAGCGGGATGCAGGGCAATGAGCAGTTCTTC. Its protein is CASSSASSGMQGNEQFF.

This clonotype was observed many times. The rearrangement links TRBV7-6 to TRBJ1-1, with D perhaps TRBD1 (5 bases). Germline V gene lookup returns CDR1 SGHVS and CDR2 FNYEAQ. There are 12 residues in the CDR3. Trimming shortened V by 1 base and J by 7 bases, and 7 bases separated the two germline ends. The CDR3 coding sequence is TGTGCCAGCAGCTTAGGCCAGGGTGAAGCTTTCTTT. Translation: CASSLGQGEAFF. The whole variable domain, remainder taken from reference TRBV7-6 and TRBJ1-1, is GAGVSQSPRYKVTKRGQDVALRCDPISGHVSLYWYRQALGQGPEFLTYFNYEAQQDKSGLPNDRFSAERPEGSISTLTIQRTEQRDSAMYRCASSLGQGEAFFGQGTRLTVV.

This clonotype occurred a few times. This chain links TRBV7-3 with TRBJ2-5; 8 positions match TRBD1. CDR3 length equals 15 residues. The germline V gene has CDR1 SGHTA and CDR2 FQGTGA. The V and J ends lost 1 base and 5 bases, in that order; junction bases with no gene match: 6. CDR3 amino acids: CASSLRARGRETQYF. CDR3 sequence (DNA): TGTGCCAGCAGCTTAAGGGCCAGGGGGCGGGAGACCCAGTACTTC.

This clonotype has a count of ten or more. J is TRBJ1-2 and V is TRBV6-5; maybe TRBD1 (5 bases). The CDR3 totals 13 residues. The germline V gene encodes CDR1 MNHEY and CDR2 SVGAGI. Trimming pared 7 bases from V and 3 bases from J, leaving 12 bases between. The CDR3 DNA sequence: TGTGCCAGCAATCCAGGGAAAGACTATGGCTACACCTTC. Translated, it gives CASNPGKDYGYTF.

There are many counts of this clonotype. CDR3 in amino acids: CASSQDLRTSGTVEQYF. CDR3 bases: TGTGCCAGCAGCCAAGATCTCCGGACTAGCGGGACGGTCGAGCAGTACTTC. The chain links TRBV3-1 to TRBJ2-7; 12 positions match TRBD2. The V gene end was trimmed by 0 bases and the J gene end by 6 bases; junction bases not matched to a gene: 9. Germline V CDR1 and CDR2: LGHDT, YNNKEL (reference sequence). The CDR3 consists of 17 residues.